The 23 T cell receptor beta chains presented below share a single source sample, sequenced in a study of T cells in Graves' hyperthyroidism and ophthalmopathy. It was RNA transcripts that yielded the amplified TCR beta CDR3 regions. The TCR CDR3 first-round RT-PCR relied on the HTBI primer set. MiXCR was run by TCRdb on the multiplex PCR reads, yielding one entry per CDR3 protein. The sample lists about 300,000 distinct CDR3 sequences, roughly an eighth occurring once. Sequencing used blood. The receptors here all came from a woman aged 40-49 years with Graves' hyperthyroidism.

Notes on this clonotype: The junction shows a germline mismatch at one end, possibly a read error. The CDR3 nucleotides are TGTGCCAGCAGTCGACAGGGGTCGGGCTATGGCTACGCCTTC. It encodes CASSRQGSGYGYAF. The chain links TRBV27 to TRBJ1-2; 8 nucleotides agree with TRBD1. Per germline, CDR1 MNHEY and CDR2 SMNVEV (reference sequence). The CDR3 contains 14 residues.

The V gene is TRBV20-1, the J gene TRBJ2-2; D call uncertain. The CDR3 totals 17 residues. V lost 3 bases and J lost 0, with 17 bases in between. Germline V lookup: CDR1 DFQATT, CDR2 SNEGSKA (reference sequence). CDR3 sequence: CSASKAPLVSNTGELFF. CDR3 nucleotide sequence: TGCAGTGCTAGTAAGGCGCCACTGGTCTCGAACACCGGGGAGCTGTTTTTT.

The chain has TRBV28 and TRBJ2-7; perhaps TRBD2 as D (7 bases). CDR3 length: 16 residues. Trimming pared 5 bases from V and 2 bases from J, leaving 19 bases between. The germline V gene encodes CDR1 MDHEN and CDR2 SYDVKM. As DNA, the CDR3 is TGTGCCAGCAGTACAGGGAACGGGGGGCAAGCCTACGAGCAGTACTTC. This encodes CASSTGNGGQAYEQYF.

This clonotype has a count of ten or more. The chain links TRBV28 to TRBJ1-2; D possibly corresponds to TRBD1 (5 bases). The CDR3 runs 13 residues. CDR1 and CDR2 from the germline V gene are MDHEN and SYDVKM. Trimming shortened V by 6 bases and J by 4 bases, and 12 bases separated the two germline ends. The CDR3 reads CASSPGDVYGYTF. The CDR3 coding sequence is TGTGCCAGCAGCCCTGGGGACGTCTATGGCTACACCTTC.

The chain employs TRBV2 and TRBJ2-7, with D hard to call. Trimming took 6 bases from V and 6 from J, leaving 15 bases between them. CDR1 SNHLY and CDR2 FYNNEI come from the germline V gene. This CDR3 is built from 13 residues. CDR3 in DNA: TGTGCCAGCAGCCTCATACTATTAGGCGAGCAGTACTTC. Residues: CASSLILLGEQYF.

In its sample, this clonotype was seen many times. The chain uses TRBV6-1 and TRBJ2-7, with TRBD1 as a possible D gene (6 bases). In germline, CDR1 is MNHNS, CDR2 SASEGT. Trimming took 6 bases from V and 2 from J, leaving 14 bases between them. The CDR3 consists of 14 residues. The CDR3 bases are TGTGCCAGCAGGGGATGGACAGATACCTACGAGCAGTACTTC. This codes for CASRGWTDTYEQYF.

This clonotype has a handful of counts. The V and J genes are TRBV19 and TRBJ2-1; 9 bases are a match to TRBD2. J was trimmed by 7 bases and V by 4 bases; bases with no gene match: 14. CDR3 length: 17 amino acids. CDR1 and CDR2 (germline): LNHDA, SQIVND (reference sequence). CDR3 protein: CASSTILGAGGRNEQFF. As DNA, the CDR3 is TGTGCCAGTAGTACAATCCTGGGGGCGGGAGGGAGGAATGAGCAGTTCTTC.

The sample holds a few counts of this clonotype. The genes are TRBV6-2 or TRBV6-3 and TRBJ1-1, with TRBD1 as a possible D gene (5 bases). CDR1 MNHEY and CDR2 SVGEGT come from the germline V gene. This CDR3 comprises 16 residues. The germline V and J ends were trimmed by 2 bases and 1 base, with 14 bases remaining between them. CDR3 bases: TGTGCCAGCAGTTACGAACGGGGCAGGCCGAACACTGAAGCTTTCTTT. Its translation is CASSYERGRPNTEAFF.

This clonotype was picked up many times. The gene calls are TRBV7-9 and TRBJ1-6; 7 bases align to TRBD1. Germline V gives CDR1 SEHNR, CDR2 FQNEAQ (reference sequence). Trimming at V came to 6 bases and at J to 7 bases, leaving 9 bases not matched to a gene. The CDR3 loop spans 15 amino acids. CDR3 bases: TGTGCCAGCAGATCCTCCGGGACAGTAAATTCACCCCTCCACTTT. It specifies CASRSSGTVNSPLHF.

This chain links TRBV6-2 or TRBV6-3 with TRBJ2-5; 7 bases fit TRBD1. This CDR3 comprises 14 residues. The germline V gene has CDR1 MNHEY and CDR2 SVGEGT. The V and J ends lost 5 bases and 2 bases, in that order; junction bases with no gene match: 5. This CDR3 is CASSAWDRQETQYF. CDR3 DNA sequence: TGTGCCAGCAGTGCGTGGGACAGACAAGAGACCCAGTACTTC.

On this clonotype itself: It may be a read error: a sequence one base away is much more abundant. This sequence joins TRBV6-1 and TRBJ2-7; no reliable D call. Germline V gives CDR1 MNHNS, CDR2 SASEGT. This CDR3 spans 11 amino acids. The V gene lost 6 bases and the J gene lost 6 bases, with 9 bases spanning the gap. The CDR3 DNA reads TGTGCCAGCAGCTCTCCGTGCGAGCAGTACTTC. Translation: CASSSPCEQYF.

A note on this clonotype: The CDR3 does not close with the conserved phenylalanine or tryptophan, likely indicating a read error. The rearrangement joins TRBV12-3 or TRBV12-4 to TRBJ1-1; D ambiguous. V was clipped by 7 bases and J by 1 base, with 13 bases between them. The CDR3 is 14 amino acids. The CDR3 loop reads CASIVTGRNTEAFL. The CDR3 nucleotides read TGTGCCAGCATCGTGACCGGGAGGAACACTGAAGCTTTCCTT.

This clonotype came up many times. The chain is built from TRBV28 and TRBJ2-7; D not certain. There are 12 residues in the CDR3. Germline V gene sequence: CDR1 MDHEN, CDR2 SYDVKM. Between the trimmed V and J ends, which lost 2 bases and 6 bases, there was a span of 8 bases. The CDR3 nucleotides are TGTGCCAGCAGTTTAATTGGGCCCGAGCAGTACTTC. It translates to CASSLIGPEQYF.

This clonotype was recorded many times. This chain links TRBV28 with TRBJ2-5; weak D call: TRBD1 (6 bases). This CDR3 has 13 amino acids. CDR1 is MDHEN and CDR2 is SYDVKM in the germline V gene. The V and J ends lost 0 bases and 5 bases respectively, with 7 bases between them. CDR3 DNA: TGTGCCAGCAGTTTATGGGGGGCCGAGACCCAGTACTTC. Translating it yields CASSLWGAETQYF.

This clonotype was found many times. The DNA of the CDR3 is TGTGCCAGCAGCGTAGATGGGGATCATACTGAAGCTTTCTTT. Its translation is CASSVDGDHTEAFF. The V and J genes are TRBV9 and TRBJ1-1; D is ambiguous. In germline, CDR1 is SGDLS, CDR2 YYNGEE. This CDR3 contains 14 residues. Trimming shortened V by 0 bases and J by 5 bases, and 11 bases separated the two germline ends.

This clonotype was counted ten times or more. The gene calls are TRBV27 and TRBJ2-2, with 7 bases that match TRBD2. This CDR3 has 14 amino acids. Germline trimming cut 6 bases from V and 5 bases from J; bases unmatched to any gene: 6. Looked up from germline, CDR1 is MNHEY and CDR2 is SMNVEV (reference sequence). The CDR3 coding sequence is TGTGCCAGCAGCGCGGGAGTAGGAACCGGGGAGCTGTTTTTT. It encodes CASSAGVGTGELFF.

J is TRBJ2-7 and V is TRBV4-1; 13 bases match TRBD2. Trimming took 1 base from V and 3 from J; bases not matched to a gene: 9. The germline V gene has CDR1 MGHRA and CDR2 YSYEKL. The CDR3 runs 18 residues. The CDR3: CASSQGLAGGLGDYEQYF. The CDR3 bases are TGCGCCAGCAGCCAAGGACTAGCGGGAGGCCTGGGGGACTACGAGCAGTACTTC.

This clonotype was observed a handful of times. The V call is TRBV2, the J call TRBJ1-3, with D unclear. The CDR3 extends over 15 amino acids. Looked up from germline, CDR1 is SNHLY and CDR2 is FYNNEI. Trimming shortened V by 2 bases and J by 0 bases, and 8 bases separated the two germline ends. CDR3 protein: CASSERPRSGNTIYF. CDR3 DNA sequence: TGTGCCAGCAGTGAACGGCCCCGCTCTGGAAACACCATATATTTT.

In the case of this clonotype: A read error is possible here, since a much larger clone lies one base away. The genes are TRBV3-1 and TRBJ2-1, with 8 positions matching TRBD1. Germline assignment: CDR1 LGHDT and CDR2 YNNKEL (reference sequence). The CDR3 loop spans 14 amino acids. For the CDR3, the DNA is TGTGCCAGCAGCCACAGGGGGCACTACAATGAGCGGTTCTTC. It translates to CASSHRGHYNERFF.

This clonotype turned up a few times. The chain joins TRBV20-1 to TRBJ2-6; D possibly corresponds to TRBD2 (5 bases). V gave up 3 bases and J gave up 1 base, with 10 bases separating them. The CDR3 spans 15 residues. CDR1 and CDR2 from the germline V gene are DFQATT and SNEGSKA (reference sequence). The CDR3 coding sequence is TGCAGTGCTAGTGGAGGAGAATCTGGGGCCAACGTCCTGACTTTC. It yields the protein CSASGGESGANVLTF.

This clonotype was recorded a few times. A much larger clone lies a single base off, so this may be a read error. The chain carries TRBV14 and TRBJ1-2; possible D gene TRBD1, 5 bases. V was pared by 4 bases and J by 4 bases, with 7 bases between. The germline CDR1 and CDR2 sequences are SGHDN and FVKESK. The CDR3 contains 12 residues. The DNA of the CDR3 is TGTGCCAGCAGCCCGGGGACCTATGGCTACACCTTC. It is translated as CASSPGTYGYTF.

This clonotype was picked up many times. The genes are TRBV7-2 and TRBJ2-1, with D unclear. CDR3 size: 14 residues. Trimming pared 4 bases from V and 8 bases from J, leaving 15 bases between. The V gene's germline CDR1 is SGHTA and CDR2 FQGNSA. The CDR3 protein is CASSSALVAHEQFF. The CDR3 DNA follows: TGTGCCAGCAGCTCTGCGCTAGTGGCTCATGAGCAGTTCTTC. Supplemented by reference TRBV7-2 and TRBJ2-1, the full variable domain reads GAGVSQSPSNKVTEKGKDVELRCDPISGHTALYWYRQSLGQGLEFLIYFQGNSAPDKSGLPSDRFSAERTGGSVSTLTIQRTQQEDSAVYLCASSSALVAHEQFFGPGTRLTVL.

This chain connects TRBV19 to TRBJ1-1; D is perhaps TRBD1 (6 bases). Germline CDR1 reads LNHDA; CDR2 reads SQIVND (reference sequence). V was shortened by 7 bases and J by 2 bases, with 14 bases between the two germline ends. This CDR3 contains 14 residues. This chain's CDR3 is CASTQGGGNTEAFF. CDR3 DNA: TGTGCCAGTACCCAGGGAGGGGGTAACACTGAAGCTTTCTTT.